This T cell receptor beta chain was sequenced for a study of blood T cell repertoires in COVID-19. Study background: T cells, B-cell-depleted T cells, or PBMCs supplied cDNA or gDNA.

Original data processing: From reference gene primer amplification, estimates of nucleated cell counts were derived. Generated by immunoSEQ multiplex PCR, the TCRdb table keeps only in-frame clones and is missing some. V, J and clone size are taken as reported in that table, and D and trimming were inferred from the DNA itself. This repertoire shows approximately 140,000 clones, over 60% found once; its top ten account for roughly 15%. The sequencing sample was made of peripheral blood. The TCR comes from a man in his fifties with acute or convalescent COVID-19.

CDR3: CATSDPAGGNTGELFF. The DNA of the CDR3 is TGTGCCACCAGTGATCCGGCGGGGGGAAACACCGGGGAGCTGTTTTTT. The chain has TRBV24-1 and TRBJ2-2, with 8 bases matching TRBD2. V trimming: 3 bases; J trimming: 2 bases; junction bases outside the gene matches: 4. The germline gives CDR1 KGHDR, CDR2 SFDVKD. This CDR3 region has 16 residues.